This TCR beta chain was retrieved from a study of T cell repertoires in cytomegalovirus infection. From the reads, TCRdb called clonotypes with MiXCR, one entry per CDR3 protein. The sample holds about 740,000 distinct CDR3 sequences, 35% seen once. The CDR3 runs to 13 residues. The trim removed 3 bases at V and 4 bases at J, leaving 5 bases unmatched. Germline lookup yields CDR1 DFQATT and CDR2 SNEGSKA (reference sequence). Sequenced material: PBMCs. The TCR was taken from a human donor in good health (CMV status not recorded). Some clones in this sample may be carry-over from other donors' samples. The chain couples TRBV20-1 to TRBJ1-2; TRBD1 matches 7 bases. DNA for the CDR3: TGCAGTGCTAGCATTGGGACAGCCTATGGCTACACCTTC. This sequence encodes CSASIGTAYGYTF.